Shown below are 24 T cell receptor beta chains from a single sample sequenced in a study of T cell responses to AZD1222 COVID-19 vaccine. Only in-frame clones appear in the TCRdb table, and some are missing; sequencing was by immunoSEQ multiplex PCR. The repertoire holds around 180,000 clones, with under 95% as singletons. Source: peripheral blood, taken 28 days after the second AZD1222 dose. The source of these receptors is an adult who received the AZD1222 COVID-19 vaccine.

The chain joins TRBV3-1 (or the pseudogene TRBV3-2) to TRBJ1-1, with 9 bases fitting TRBD1. The germline CDR1 and CDR2 sequences are LGHDT and YNNKEL (reference sequence). The CDR3 runs 13 residues. Germline trimming cut 6 bases from V and 4 bases from J; bases unmatched to any gene: 3. The CDR3 DNA follows: TGTGCCAGCAGGGGACAGGGAGGCACTGAAGCTTTCTTT. Translating gives CASRGQGGTEAFF.

J is TRBJ2-7 and V is TRBV19, with TRBD1 matching over 8 bases. The CDR3 runs to 14 residues. Germline lookup yields CDR1 LNHDA and CDR2 SQIVND (reference sequence). V shed 3 bases and J 4 bases; nucleotides not matched to a gene: 5. CDR3 in amino acids: CASSIRDRRYEQYF. The CDR3 DNA reads as TGTGCCAGTAGTATTAGGGACAGGAGATACGAGCAGTACTTC.

This clone was seen a single time. The V and J genes are TRBV5-1 and TRBJ2-7; tentatively, D is TRBD1 (6 bases). V gave up 6 bases and J gave up 2 bases, with 15 bases separating them. The CDR3 loop spans 14 amino acids. Germline values: CDR1 SGHRS, CDR2 YFSETQ. The CDR3 loop is CASTSQQGTYEQYF. The CDR3 DNA follows: TGCGCCAGCACTTCCCAACAGGGCACCTACGAGCAGTACTTC.

CDR3 loop: CASSLARGAGSPLHF. The CDR3 nucleotides are TGTGCCAGCAGCTTAGCGAGGGGGGCTGGGTCACCCCTCCACTTT. The chain employs TRBV7-2 and TRBJ1-6; TRBD1 might be the D (6 bases). Germline V lookup: CDR1 SGHTA, CDR2 FQGNSA. The CDR3 has 15 residues. V was cut by 0 bases and J by 10 bases, with 13 bases left in between.

The chain recombines TRBV6-5 with TRBJ2-1; 12 bases align to TRBD2. CDR1 MNHEY and CDR2 SVGAGI come from the germline V gene. V gave up 5 bases and J gave up 4 bases; unmatched junction bases: 3. The CDR3 loop spans 15 amino acids. The CDR3 here is CASSPTSGGYNEQFF. The CDR3 bases are TGTGCCAGCAGTCCGACTAGCGGGGGATACAATGAGCAGTTCTTC.

V usage is TRBV24-1 and J usage is TRBJ1-2; 8 nucleotides align to TRBD1. The CDR3 has 15 amino acids. CDR1 KGHDR and CDR2 SFDVKD come from the germline V gene. The V segment lost 6 bases and the J segment 3 bases; nucleotides outside the gene matches: 8. CDR3 sequence (DNA): TGTGCCACCAGTCCCGGACAGGGCTATGACTATGGCTACACCTTC. Residues: CATSPGQGYDYGYTF.

DNA of the CDR3: TGTGCTAGTGGTTTTGAGGGACTAGCGTCCCAAGAGACCCAGTACTTC. As protein: CASGFEGLASQETQYF. The chain uses TRBV12-5 and TRBJ2-5; TRBD2 aligns across 10 bases. Germline V lookup: CDR1 LGHNT, CDR2 FRNRAP. This CDR3 spans 16 amino acids. J was trimmed by 1 base and V by 3 bases; bases with no gene match: 5. Complete variable domain (other parts from reference TRBV12-5 and TRBJ2-5): DARVTQTPRHKVTEMGQEVTMRCQPILGHNTVFWYRQTMMQGLELLAYFRNRAPLDDSGMPKDRFSAEMPDATLATLKIQPSEPRDSAVYFCASGFEGLASQETQYFGPGTRLLVL.

The chain has TRBV5-1 and TRBJ2-1; 7 bases fit TRBD1. J lost 8 bases, V lost 4 bases, and 6 bases had no gene match. Looked up from germline, CDR1 is SGHRS and CDR2 is YFSETQ. The CDR3 extends over 13 amino acids. DNA of the CDR3: TGCGCCAGCAGCATTACGACAGGGCATGAGCAGTTCTTC. It is translated as CASSITTGHEQFF.

Only a few counts were recorded for this clone. The J gene is TRBJ1-5, the V gene TRBV6-6; 7 nucleotides align to TRBD1. CDR3 length: 17 amino acids. The junction had 10 bases not matched to a gene; V was cut back by 5 bases and J by 0 bases. Germline lookup yields CDR1 MNHNY and CDR2 SVGAGI (reference sequence). In DNA form, the CDR3 reads TGTGCCAGCAGTCAGAGGGACAGCCCCTATAGCAATCAGCCCCAGCATTTT. Translated: CASSQRDSPYSNQPQHF.

This chain connects TRBV5-4 to TRBJ2-7; D might be TRBD1 or TRBD2, each matching 5 bases. The V end lost 3 bases, the J end lost 3 bases, and 10 bases lay between the germline ends. CDR3 length equals 13 residues. Germline V lookup: CDR1 SGHNT, CDR2 YYREEE (reference sequence). This CDR3 reads CASSSRDLYEQYF. The CDR3 DNA follows: TGTGCCAGCAGCTCACGGGACCTCTACGAGCAGTACTTC.

This rearrangement joins TRBV11-2 to TRBJ2-4; no reliable D call. This CDR3 has 13 residues. The V and J ends lost 8 bases and 0 bases respectively, with 8 bases between them. CDR1 and CDR2 (germline): SGHAT, FQNNGV. CDR3 residues: CASRALAKNIQYF. The CDR3 nucleotides read TGTGCCAGCCGAGCGCTAGCCAAAAACATTCAGTACTTC.

V and J are TRBV28 and TRBJ2-1; 7 bases match TRBD1. This CDR3 is built from 14 residues. Germline CDR1 reads MDHEN; CDR2 reads SYDVKM. V was clipped by 10 bases and J by 0 bases; unmatched bases: 6. As DNA, the CDR3 is TGTGCCACACGAGGGACAGTCTCCTACAATGAGCAGTTCTTC. It is translated as CATRGTVSYNEQFF.

V gene TRBV6-2 or TRBV6-3 combines with J gene TRBJ2-2; 7 bases are a match to TRBD1. V lost 2 bases and J lost 4; bases outside the gene matches: 4. The CDR3 runs to 15 residues. Germline V lookup: CDR1 MNHEY, CDR2 SVGEGT. The CDR3 region has the DNA TGTGCCAGCAGTTACCGGGACAGAGTCACCGGGGAGCTGTTTTTT. It yields the protein CASSYRDRVTGELFF.

This chain connects TRBV7-8 to TRBJ1-6; D might be TRBD1 (6 bases). The germline CDR1 and CDR2 sequences are SGHVS and FQNEAQ. The CDR3 contains 18 residues. Trimming left V 5 bases short and J 8 bases short, with 25 bases between. The chain's CDR3 is CASSHPREMSGAYSPLHF. The CDR3, as DNA: TGTGCCAGCAGCCACCCCAGGGAGATGTCAGGGGCCTATTCACCCCTCCACTTT.

The J gene is TRBJ1-3, the V gene TRBV7-9; no clear D. The CDR3 totals 15 residues. Trimming removed 2 bases from V and 2 bases from J, with 10 bases in between. Germline V gives CDR1 SEHNR, CDR2 FQNEAQ (reference sequence). The CDR3 DNA is TGTGCCAGCAGCTTATGGGCGCGGACTGGAAACACCATATATTTT. It codes for CASSLWARTGNTIYF.

This chain uses TRBV20-1 with TRBJ1-2; 7 bases match TRBD1. The CDR3 is made up of 11 amino acids. Germline-derived CDR1 and CDR2 are DFQATT and SNEGSKA (reference sequence). J gave up 7 bases and V 6 bases, and 5 bases lay outside the gene matches. This CDR3 is CSADQGGGYTF. Written as DNA, the CDR3 is TGCAGTGCGGATCAGGGGGGTGGCTACACCTTC.

The J gene is TRBJ1-3, the V gene TRBV4-2; 8 nucleotides agree with TRBD1. The CDR3 has 20 residues. CDR1 is LGHNA and CDR2 is YNFKEQ in the germline V gene. With 2 bases clipped from V and 0 bases from J, the junction kept 15 bases outside the gene matches. The chain's CDR3 is CASSQYFYRQGMGSGNTIYF. For the CDR3, the DNA is TGTGCCAGCAGCCAATACTTTTATCGACAGGGGATGGGCTCTGGAAACACCATATATTTT.

This rearrangement joins TRBV7-3 to TRBJ2-1; 10 bases are a match to TRBD1. The CDR3 is made up of 18 amino acids. The ends lost 3 bases at V and 3 bases at J; junction bases unmatched: 11. Looked up from germline, CDR1 is SGHTA and CDR2 is FQGTGA. As DNA, the CDR3 is TGTGCCAGCAGCTTCGTAGCCGGGACAGGGGTTTACTACAATGAGCAGTTCTTC. It encodes CASSFVAGTGVYYNEQFF.

The chain joins TRBV6-2 or TRBV6-3 to TRBJ2-3, with a weak D call TRBD2 (5 bases). Germline CDR1 is MNHEY and CDR2 is SVGEGT. The CDR3 has 12 amino acids. V was shortened by 5 bases and J by 8 bases, with 11 bases between the two germline ends. CDR3 nucleotides: TGTGCCAGCAGTACGGGGTGGAGTACGCAGTATTTT. It specifies CASSTGWSTQYF.

The chain employs TRBV2 and TRBJ2-1; TRBD2 matches 9 bases. The trim removed 3 bases at V and 0 bases at J, leaving 12 bases unmatched. The germline V gene has CDR1 SNHLY and CDR2 FYNNEI. CDR3 length equals 19 residues. For the CDR3, the DNA is TGTGCCAGCAGTGAGTTTCCCCTAGCGGGGATTAGCTCCTACAATGAGCAGTTCTTC. This sequence encodes CASSEFPLAGISSYNEQFF. Drawing the rest from reference TRBV2 and TRBJ2-1, the complete variable domain is EPEVTQTPSHQVTQMGQEVILRCVPISNHLYFYWYRQILGQKVEFLVSFYNNEISEKSEIFDDQFSVERPDGSNFTLKIRSTKLEDSAMYFCASSEFPLAGISSYNEQFFGPGTRLTVL.

This chain connects TRBV2 to TRBJ2-3, with a possible D match to TRBD2 (5 bases). The V gene lost 8 bases and the J gene lost 0 bases, with 15 bases spanning the gap. The CDR3 runs to 15 residues. Per germline, CDR1 SNHLY and CDR2 FYNNEI. As DNA, the CDR3 is TGTGCCAGCGTAGGTAGCGAGACTAGCACAGATACGCAGTATTTT. Translation: CASVGSETSTDTQYF. The full variable domain, with the rest looked up from reference TRBV2 and TRBJ2-3, is EPEVTQTPSHQVTQMGQEVILRCVPISNHLYFYWYRQILGQKVEFLVSFYNNEISEKSEIFDDQFSVERPDGSNFTLKIRSTKLEDSAMYFCASVGSETSTDTQYFGPGTRLTVL.

The chain is built from TRBV6-6 and TRBJ2-3; D gene unclear. V was trimmed by 6 bases and J by 0 bases, leaving 10 bases between them. CDR3 size: 14 residues. Germline values: CDR1 MNHNY, CDR2 SVGAGI (reference sequence). The CDR3 region is CASSDASSTDTQYF. The CDR3 DNA reads TGTGCCAGCAGCGACGCCTCTAGCACAGATACGCAGTATTTT.

V usage is TRBV6-5 and J usage is TRBJ1-1; D not resolved. The CDR3 consists of 14 residues. CDR1 and CDR2 from the germline V gene are MNHEY and SVGAGI. V lost 7 bases, J lost 4 bases, and 16 bases lay in between. The CDR3 is CASIQVTPATEAFF. CDR3 DNA: TGTGCCAGCATCCAAGTTACACCAGCCACTGAAGCTTTCTTT.

The rearrangement links TRBV29-1 to TRBJ1-1, with D unresolved. The CDR3 has 11 amino acids. V was clipped by 5 bases and J by 2 bases, with 6 bases between them. CDR1 and CDR2 (germline): SQVTM, ANQGSEA. CDR3 DNA sequence: TGCAGCGTTCACATAAACACTGAAGCTTTCTTT. Its protein is CSVHINTEAFF.